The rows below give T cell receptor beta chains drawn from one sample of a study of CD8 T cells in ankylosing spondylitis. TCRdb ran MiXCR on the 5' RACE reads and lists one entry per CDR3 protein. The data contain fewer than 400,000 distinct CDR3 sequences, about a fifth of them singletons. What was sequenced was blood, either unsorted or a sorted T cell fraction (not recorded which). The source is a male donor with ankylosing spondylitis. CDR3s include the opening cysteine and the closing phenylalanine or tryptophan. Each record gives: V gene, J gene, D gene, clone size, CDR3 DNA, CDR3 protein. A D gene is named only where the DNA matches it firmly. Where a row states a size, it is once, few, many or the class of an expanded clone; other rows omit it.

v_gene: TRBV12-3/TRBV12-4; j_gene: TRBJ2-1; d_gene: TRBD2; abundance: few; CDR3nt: TGTGCCAGCAACAGCCCCAGACTAGCGGGTAGGAATGAGCAGTTCTTC; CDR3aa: CASNSPRLAGRNEQFF
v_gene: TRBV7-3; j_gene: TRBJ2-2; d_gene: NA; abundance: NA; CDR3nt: TGTGCCAGCAGCTCGGGTCTTCCCTACACCGGGGAGCTGTTTTTT; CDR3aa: CASSSGLPYTGELFF
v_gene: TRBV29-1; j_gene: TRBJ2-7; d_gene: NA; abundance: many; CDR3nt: TGCAGCGTTGAAGGGCTAGCCTACGAGCAGTACTTC; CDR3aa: CSVEGLAYEQYF
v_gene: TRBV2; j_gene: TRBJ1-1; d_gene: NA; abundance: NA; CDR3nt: TGTGCCAGCACGGGTCCAGGGGAGAACACTGAAGCTTTCTTT; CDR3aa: CASTGPGENTEAFF
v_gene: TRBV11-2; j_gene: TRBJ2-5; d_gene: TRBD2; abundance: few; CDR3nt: TGTGCCAGCTCACCGGGGACTAGCGGACAAGAGACCCAGTACTTC; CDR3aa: CASSPGTSGQETQYF
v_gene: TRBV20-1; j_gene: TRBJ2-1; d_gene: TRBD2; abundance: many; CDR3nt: TGCAGTGCTCGGGTCGGACTAGCGGGAAGGTTCTACAATGAGCAGTTCTTC; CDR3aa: CSARVGLAGRFYNEQFF
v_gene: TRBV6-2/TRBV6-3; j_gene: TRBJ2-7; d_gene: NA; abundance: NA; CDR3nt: TGTGCCAGCACCCGAGGGGCGGACGGTTCCTACGAGCAGTACTTC; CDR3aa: CASTRGADGSYEQYF
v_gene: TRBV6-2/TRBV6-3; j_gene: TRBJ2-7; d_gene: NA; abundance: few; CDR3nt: TGTGCCAGCAGCCAGGGATCCGAGCAGTACTTC; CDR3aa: CASSQGSEQYF
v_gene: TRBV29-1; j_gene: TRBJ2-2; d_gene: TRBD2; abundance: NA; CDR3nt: TGCAGCGCAGCCGGGACTAGCGGGACTGAGGGCGGGGAGCTGTTTTTT; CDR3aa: CSAAGTSGTEGGELFF
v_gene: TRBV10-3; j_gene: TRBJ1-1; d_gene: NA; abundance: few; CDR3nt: TGTGCCATCAGAGATCCAGGGGAAGTGAACACTGAAGCTTTCTTT; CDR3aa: CAIRDPGEVNTEAFF
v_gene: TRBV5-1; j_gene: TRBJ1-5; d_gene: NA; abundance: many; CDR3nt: TGCGCCAGCAGCGTCGAAGGAGGGATGAGACAGCCCCAGCATTTT; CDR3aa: CASSVEGGMRQPQHF
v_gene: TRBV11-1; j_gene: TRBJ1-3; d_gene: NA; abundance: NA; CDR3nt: TGTGCCAGCAGCTTAGTTTCCGGAGGAGGAGGAAACACCATATATTTT; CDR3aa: CASSLVSGGGGNTIYF
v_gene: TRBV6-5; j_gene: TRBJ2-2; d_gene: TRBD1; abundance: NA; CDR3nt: TGTGCCAGCAGTTACTCGACAGGGGGCACTGCGGGGGAGCTGTTTTTT; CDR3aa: CASSYSTGGTAGELFF
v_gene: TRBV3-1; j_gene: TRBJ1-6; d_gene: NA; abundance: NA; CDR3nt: TGTGCCAGCAGCCAATCCTGGGACATTCATTCACCCCTCCACTTT; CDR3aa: CASSQSWDIHSPLHF
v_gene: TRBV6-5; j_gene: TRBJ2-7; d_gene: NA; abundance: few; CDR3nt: TGTGCCAGCAGTTACTTTCGGGACATACCCTACGAGCAGTACTTC; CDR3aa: CASSYFRDIPYEQYF
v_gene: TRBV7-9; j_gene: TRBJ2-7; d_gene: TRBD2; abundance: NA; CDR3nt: TGTGCCAGCAGCTCCCATAGCGGGACACCCCGGGAGCAGTACTTC; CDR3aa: CASSSHSGTPREQYF
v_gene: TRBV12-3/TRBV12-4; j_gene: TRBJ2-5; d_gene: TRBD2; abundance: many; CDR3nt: TGTGCCAGCAGGCGGACTAGCGGCCAAGAGACCCAGTACTTC; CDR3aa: CASRRTSGQETQYF
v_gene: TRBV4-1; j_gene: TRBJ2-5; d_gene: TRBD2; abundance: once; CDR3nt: TGCGCCAGCAGCCAAGAGCTACGGAGGGAGGGGACCCAGTACTTC; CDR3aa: CASSQELRREGTQYF
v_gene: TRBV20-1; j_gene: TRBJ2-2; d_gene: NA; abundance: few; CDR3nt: TGCAGTGCTAGATCGAGCGTATCCGGGGAGCTGTTTTTT; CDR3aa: CSARSSVSGELFF
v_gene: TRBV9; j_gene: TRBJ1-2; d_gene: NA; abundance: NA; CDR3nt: TGTGCCAGCAGCGTAGACCAGGGGAACTATGGCTACACCTTC; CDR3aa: CASSVDQGNYGYTF
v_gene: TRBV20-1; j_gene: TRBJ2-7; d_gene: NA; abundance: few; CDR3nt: TGCAGTGCTAGAGATCGACTAGGTGCTCTCTACGAGCAGTACTTC; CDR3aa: CSARDRLGALYEQYF
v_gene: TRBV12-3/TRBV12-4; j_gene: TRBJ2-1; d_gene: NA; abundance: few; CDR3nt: TGTGCCAGCAGTTTATTGCCGGGGATCAATGAGCAGTTCTTC; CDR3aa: CASSLLPGINEQFF
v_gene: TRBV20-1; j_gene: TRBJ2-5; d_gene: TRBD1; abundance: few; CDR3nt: TGCAGTGCTAGATTACCAGGGGGCGTGGAGACCCAGTACTTC; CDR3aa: CSARLPGGVETQYF
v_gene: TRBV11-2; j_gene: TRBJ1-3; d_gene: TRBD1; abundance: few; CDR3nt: TGTGCCAGCAGCGGACGACAGGGGCGAGGTGGAAACACCATATATTTT; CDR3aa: CASSGRQGRGGNTIYF
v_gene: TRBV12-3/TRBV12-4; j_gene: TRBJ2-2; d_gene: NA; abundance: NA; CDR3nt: TGTGCCAGCAGCCGACAGGGAGGGCCGAACACCGGGGAGCTGTTTTTT; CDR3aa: CASSRQGGPNTGELFF
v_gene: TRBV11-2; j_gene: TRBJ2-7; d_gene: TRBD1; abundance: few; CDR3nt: TGTGCCAGTAGGTGGGACAGCCAGACCTACGAGCAGTACTTC; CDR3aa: CASRWDSQTYEQYF
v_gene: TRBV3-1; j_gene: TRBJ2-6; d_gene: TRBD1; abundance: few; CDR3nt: TGTGCCAGCAGCCAGAGACCGGGACAGGGATTCTCTGGGGCCAACGTCCTGACTTTC; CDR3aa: CASSQRPGQGFSGANVLTF
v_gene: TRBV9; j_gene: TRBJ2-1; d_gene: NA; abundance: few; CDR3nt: TGTGCCAGCAGCGTCTTATCCGGCAATGAGCAGTTCTTC; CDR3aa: CASSVLSGNEQFF
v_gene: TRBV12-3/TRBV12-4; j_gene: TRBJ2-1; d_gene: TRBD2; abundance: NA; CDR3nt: TGTGCCAGCAGTTTAGGAGGCGGGAGGGCCATAAATGAGCAGTTCTTC; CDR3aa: CASSLGGGRAINEQFF
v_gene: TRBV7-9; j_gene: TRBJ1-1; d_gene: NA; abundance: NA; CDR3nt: TGTGCCAGCAGCTTCCTAGGTGAAGCTTTCTTT; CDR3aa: CASSFLGEAFF